A single sample gave rise to the 24 T cell receptor beta chains below, sequenced in a study of blood T cell repertoires in COVID-19. This table comes from immunoSEQ multiplex PCR, and its TCRdb copy is limited to in-frame clones, with some not included. Of approximately 180,000 clones listed, around 90% were seen once; the top ten hold about a fifth. The sample taken for sequencing was peripheral blood. The receptors stem from a man in his sixties with active or convalescent COVID-19.

This rearrangement joins TRBV6-8 to TRBJ1-5; 9 bases fit TRBD1. This CDR3 contains 17 residues. The V and J ends lost 1 base and 7 bases, in that order; junction bases with no gene match: 11. Germline V gives CDR1 MNHGY, CDR2 SAAAGT. CDR3 region: CASSYFSRDREWQPQHF. In DNA, the CDR3 is TGTGCCAGCAGTTACTTTAGCCGGGACAGGGAATGGCAGCCCCAGCATTTT.

The chain carries TRBV11-3 and TRBJ2-4, with 7 nucleotides matching TRBD1. CDR3 length: 13 amino acids. CDR1 and CDR2 (germline): SGHNT, YENEEA. With 5 bases clipped from V and 9 bases from J, the junction kept 7 bases outside the gene matches. The CDR3 DNA sequence: TGTGCCAGCAGCCTAGGACAGGCTAGCATTCAGTACTTC. Protein product: CASSLGQASIQYF.

The chain employs TRBV14 and TRBJ1-2; D call uncertain. In germline, CDR1 is SGHDN, CDR2 FVKESK. This CDR3 has 14 amino acids. Trimming shortened V by 2 bases and J by 4 bases, and 11 bases separated the two germline ends. CDR3 nucleotides: TGTGCCAGCAGCCAACTCGACAAAAGCTATGGCTACACCTTC. Encoded protein: CASSQLDKSYGYTF.

The chain carries TRBV19 and TRBJ2-2; TRBD1 aligns across 7 bases. The CDR3 length is 14 residues. V shed 7 bases, J shed 4 bases, and the junction held 6 bases outside the gene matches. The V gene's germline CDR1 is LNHDA and CDR2 SQIVND (reference sequence). This chain's CDR3 is CASTSTGSTGELFF. The CDR3, as DNA: TGTGCCAGTACCTCGACAGGGTCCACCGGGGAGCTGTTTTTT.

This chain links TRBV14 with TRBJ2-7; D might be TRBD1 (5 bases). The CDR3 spans 14 residues. Germline V gene sequence: CDR1 SGHDN, CDR2 FVKESK. Trimming left V 5 bases short and J 5 bases short, with 16 bases between. Here the CDR3 reads CASSSTSGSHEQYF. The DNA for the CDR3 is TGTGCCAGCAGCTCGACCTCAGGGTCCCACGAGCAGTACTTC.

The DNA of the CDR3 is TGTGCCAGCACCCCGGGGACGGGGAGGGGCTACACCTTC. It yields the protein CASTPGTGRGYTF. The chain joins TRBV2 to TRBJ1-2; D is perhaps TRBD1 (5 bases). The CDR3 runs 13 residues. The germline V and J ends were trimmed by 7 bases and 8 bases, with 17 bases remaining between them. CDR1 SNHLY and CDR2 FYNNEI come from the germline V gene.

The chain uses TRBV7-3 and TRBJ2-3; 14 bases match TRBD2. Per the germline V gene, CDR1 is SGHTA and CDR2 is FQGTGA. The CDR3 has 21 residues. The trim removed 0 bases at V and 2 bases at J, leaving 13 bases unmatched. CDR3 nucleotides: TGTGCCAGCAGCTTAACACCGACTAGCGGGGGGGCCTACTCAATCACAGATACGCAGTATTTT. It yields the protein CASSLTPTSGGAYSITDTQYF.

This clone was counted a few times. The rearrangement uses TRBV24-1 and TRBJ2-7; D possibly corresponds to TRBD2 (5 bases). This CDR3 contains 13 residues. V was cut by 8 bases and J by 3 bases, with 13 bases left in between. From germline, CDR1 is KGHDR and CDR2 SFDVKD. The CDR3 DNA follows: TGTGCCACCACTGGGGTTGCGGGCTACGAGCAGTACTTC. Translating it yields CATTGVAGYEQYF.

In DNA, the CDR3 is TGCGCCAGCAGCCAAGTTTGGCGGGATACGCAGTATTTT. This gives the protein CASSQVWRDTQYF. The chain recombines TRBV4-1 with TRBJ2-3; D gene ambiguous. The CDR3 is 13 amino acids. Germline V lookup: CDR1 MGHRA, CDR2 YSYEKL. Trimming removed 1 base from V and 6 bases from J, with 8 bases in between.

J is TRBJ1-1 and V is TRBV7-8; the match to TRBD1 covers 7 bases. Trimming at V came to 4 bases and at J to 6 bases, leaving 11 bases not matched to a gene. Germline V CDR1 and CDR2: SGHVS, FQNEAQ. CDR3 length: 15 amino acids. CDR3 bases: TGTGCCAGCAGCTATCGGGACAGAATTTTATCTGAAGCTTTCTTT. Translated, it gives CASSYRDRILSEAFF.

The rearrangement uses TRBV12-5 and TRBJ2-3, with no clear D. Germline V gene lookup returns CDR1 LGHNT and CDR2 FRNRAP. Trimming took off 2 bases at V and 2 bases at J, with 8 bases between the two ends. The CDR3 sequence is 14 residues long. CDR3 loop: CASGLQIHTDTQYF. The CDR3 DNA reads as TGTGCTAGTGGTTTGCAGATACACACAGATACGCAGTATTTT.

The genes are TRBV7-9 and TRBJ2-1; TRBD2 matches 9 bases. This CDR3 has 16 amino acids. The germline CDR1 and CDR2 sequences are SEHNR and FQNEAQ (reference sequence). J lost 3 bases, V lost 4 bases, and 7 bases had no gene match. The CDR3 protein is CASSSLSAGGYNEQFF. The CDR3, as DNA: TGTGCCAGCAGCTCACTATCAGCGGGGGGCTACAATGAGCAGTTCTTC.

This sequence joins TRBV5-1 and TRBJ1-1, with a possible D match to TRBD1 (6 bases). The V gene's germline CDR1 is SGHRS and CDR2 YFSETQ. CDR3 length: 15 amino acids. V gave up 3 bases and J gave up 2 bases, with 14 bases separating them. CDR3 region: CASSWMDRVNTEAFF. The CDR3 nucleotides are TGCGCCAGCAGCTGGATGGACAGAGTCAACACTGAAGCTTTCTTT.

The chain couples TRBV5-4 to TRBJ1-1; a possible D gene is TRBD1 (6 bases). In germline, CDR1 is SGHNT, CDR2 YYREEE (reference sequence). V gave up 0 bases and J gave up 8 bases, with 14 bases separating them. This CDR3 spans 14 amino acids. This CDR3 is CASSLEGGGREAFF. The CDR3 nucleotides are TGTGCCAGCAGCTTGGAAGGCGGGGGCAGGGAAGCTTTCTTT. Using reference TRBV5-4 and TRBJ1-1 for the parts outside the CDR3, the full variable domain is ETGVTQSPTHLIKTRGQQVTLRCSSQSGHNTVSWYQQALGQGPQFIFQYYREEENGRGNFPPRFSGLQFPNYSSELNVNALELDDSALYLCASSLEGGGREAFFGQGTRLTVV.

The CDR3 region is CASRATGFNQPQHF. The CDR3 DNA follows: TGTGCCAGCAGAGCTACAGGGTTTAATCAGCCCCAGCATTTT. J is TRBJ1-5 and V is TRBV6-5; the D gene is possibly TRBD1 (6 bases). Trimming left V 6 bases short and J 4 bases short, with 13 bases between. This CDR3 spans 14 amino acids. Germline CDR1 is MNHEY and CDR2 is SVGAGI.

DNA for the CDR3: TGTGCCAGCAGTAGGGGCGGGGGGCCCACTGAAGCTTTCTTT. It codes for CASSRGGGPTEAFF. This rearrangement joins TRBV28 to TRBJ1-1, with TRBD1 as a possible D gene (6 bases). The germline V gene has CDR1 MDHEN and CDR2 SYDVKM. V was cut by 5 bases and J by 4 bases, with 14 bases left in between. The CDR3 is made up of 14 amino acids.

The V call is TRBV6-6, the J call TRBJ2-7, with TRBD2 identical over 9 bases. V was clipped by 8 bases and J by 3 bases; unmatched bases: 11. Germline CDR1 and CDR2: MNHNY and SVGAGI (reference sequence). This CDR3 contains 15 residues. CDR3: CASPASGGSYYEQYF. The CDR3 DNA reads TGTGCCAGCCCGGCCAGCGGGGGGTCCTACTACGAGCAGTACTTC.

The genes are TRBV15 and TRBJ1-6; perhaps TRBD1 as D (5 bases). This CDR3 has 14 amino acids. Germline-derived CDR1 and CDR2 are LNHNV and YYDKDF (reference sequence). Trimming stripped 1 base from V and 7 bases from J, with 8 bases between. DNA of the CDR3: TGTGCCACCAGCAGAGTGAAGGGGAATTCACCCCTCCACTTT. It specifies CATSRVKGNSPLHF.

This sequence joins TRBV9 and TRBJ2-5; TRBD2 agrees at 9 bases. This CDR3 spans 15 amino acids. V shed 6 bases and J 5 bases; nucleotides not matched to a gene: 11. CDR1 is SGDLS and CDR2 is YYNGEE in the germline V gene. CDR3 region: CASTRSSGGRETQYF. The DNA for the CDR3 is TGTGCCAGCACTAGATCCAGCGGGGGGAGGGAGACCCAGTACTTC. The whole variable domain, remainder taken from reference TRBV9 and TRBJ2-5, is DSGVTQTPKHLITATGQRVTLRCSPRSGDLSVYWYQQSLDQGLQFLIQYYNGEERAKGNILERFSAQQFPDLHSELNLSSLELGDSALYFCASTRSSGGRETQYFGPGTRLLVL.

The chain combines TRBV19 with TRBJ1-2, with TRBD1 identical over 8 bases. The CDR3 is 15 amino acids. V lost 3 bases, J lost 8 bases, and 11 bases stayed unmatched. The germline V gene has CDR1 LNHDA and CDR2 SQIVND (reference sequence). Here the CDR3 DNA reads TGTGCCAGTAGTATGGAGACAGGGGTTTTATACGGCTACACCTTC. Residues: CASSMETGVLYGYTF.

This chain joins TRBV7-8 and TRBJ2-7, with 8 nucleotides matching TRBD1. The CDR3 sequence is 14 residues long. Germline-derived CDR1 and CDR2 are SGHVS and FQNEAQ. Trimming removed 6 bases from V and 5 bases from J; junction bases left unmatched: 9. The CDR3 DNA follows: TGTGCCAGCAGTAGACAGGGGACCCCCGACGAGCAGTACTTC. This translates into CASSRQGTPDEQYF.

The CDR3 sequence is CATGGQGSYNEQFF. Written as DNA, the CDR3 is TGTGCCACCGGGGGGCAGGGATCCTACAATGAGCAGTTCTTC. The V gene is TRBV19, the J gene TRBJ2-1; D is perhaps TRBD2 (7 bases). CDR3 size: 14 residues. Trimming left V 10 bases short and J 1 base short, with 14 bases between. The germline gives CDR1 LNHDA, CDR2 SQIVND (reference sequence).

The rearrangement links TRBV6-5 to TRBJ2-2, with 7 bases lining up with TRBD2. The V gene end was trimmed by 8 bases and the J gene end by 5 bases; junction bases not matched to a gene: 5. Looked up from germline, CDR1 is MNHEY and CDR2 is SVGAGI. The CDR3 loop spans 13 amino acids. DNA of the CDR3: TGTGCCAGCTCGGCGGGGGTAACCGGGGAGCTGTTTTTT. This codes for CASSAGVTGELFF.

V and J are TRBV5-1 and TRBJ2-1, with 12 bases identical to TRBD2. Germline assignment: CDR1 SGHRS and CDR2 YFSETQ. The CDR3 is 13 residues long. V shed 7 bases and J 5 bases; nucleotides not matched to a gene: 1. CDR3 in amino acids: CASGLAGNNEQFF. CDR3 bases: TGCGCCAGCGGACTAGCGGGGAACAATGAGCAGTTCTTC.